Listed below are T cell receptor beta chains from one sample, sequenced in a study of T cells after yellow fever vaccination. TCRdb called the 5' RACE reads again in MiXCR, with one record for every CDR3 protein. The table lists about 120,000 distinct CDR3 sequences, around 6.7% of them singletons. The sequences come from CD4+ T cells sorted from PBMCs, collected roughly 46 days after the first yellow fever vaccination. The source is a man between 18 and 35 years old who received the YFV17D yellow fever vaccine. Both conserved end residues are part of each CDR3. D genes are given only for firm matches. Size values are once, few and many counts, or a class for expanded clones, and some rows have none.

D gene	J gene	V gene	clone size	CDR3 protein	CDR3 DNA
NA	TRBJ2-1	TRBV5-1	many	CASSYTVSRNEQFF	TGCGCCAGCAGCTACACCGTTAGCAGGAATGAGCAGTTCTTC
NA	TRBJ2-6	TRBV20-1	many	CSARGVSGANVLTF	TGCAGTGCTAGAGGGGTCTCTGGGGCCAACGTCCTGACTTTC
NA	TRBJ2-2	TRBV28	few	CASSQGGSTTGELFF	TGTGCCAGCAGCCAAGGGGGATCAACCACCGGGGAGCTGTTTTTT
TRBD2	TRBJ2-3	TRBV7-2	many	CASIVSGGPITDTQYF	TGTGCCAGCATTGTGAGCGGGGGCCCTATCACAGATACGCAGTATTTT
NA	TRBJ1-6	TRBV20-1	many	CSARLPRGGGDSPLHF	TGCAGTGCTAGACTACCTCGCGGGGGTGGGGATTCACCCCTCCACTTT
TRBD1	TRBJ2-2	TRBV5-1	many	CASSLFVFSNTGGSGELFF	TGCGCCAGCAGCTTATTTGTATTTTCCAACACAGGGGGGTCCGGGGAGCTGTTTTTT
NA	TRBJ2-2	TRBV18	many	CASSPTRTASGELFF	TGTGCCAGCTCACCAACACGGACAGCCAGCGGGGAGCTGTTTTTT
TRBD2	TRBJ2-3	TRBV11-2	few	CASSSRGIAGVTDTQYF	TGTGCCAGCAGCTCCCGGGGGATAGCGGGGGTCACAGATACGCAGTATTTT
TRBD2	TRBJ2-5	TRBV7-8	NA	CASSFGGDQETQYF	TGTGCCAGCAGCTTTGGGGGGGACCAAGAGACCCAGTACTTC
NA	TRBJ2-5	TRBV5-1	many	CASSLFGQTETQYF	TGCGCCAGCAGCTTGTTTGGCCAAACGGAGACCCAGTACTTC
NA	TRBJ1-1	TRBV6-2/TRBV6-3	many	CASSSSGGRDTEAFF	TGTGCCAGCAGTTCCAGCGGGGGGCGCGATACTGAAGCTTTCTTT
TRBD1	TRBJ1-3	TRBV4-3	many	CASSQGAQGAGNTIYF	TGCGCCAGCAGCCAGGGGGCACAGGGGGCAGGAAACACCATATATTTT
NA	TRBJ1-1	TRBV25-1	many	CASSPGGGSLTEAFF	TGTGCCAGCAGTCCGGGCGGAGGGAGTTTAACTGAAGCTTTCTTT
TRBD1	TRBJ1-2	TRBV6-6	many	CASSGTGGFGYTF	TGTGCCAGCAGTGGGACAGGGGGCTTTGGCTACACCTTC
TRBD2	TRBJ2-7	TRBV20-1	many	CSGLAGGLAYEQYF	TGCAGTGGACTAGCGGGGGGCCTTGCCTACGAGCAGTACTTC
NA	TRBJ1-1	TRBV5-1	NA	CASSLAYSDTEAFF	TGCGCCAGCAGCTTGGCCTACTCGGACACTGAAGCTTTCTTT
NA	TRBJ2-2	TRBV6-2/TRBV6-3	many	CASSYGQHSFTGELFF	TGTGCCAGCAGTTACGGCCAGCACTCTTTCACCGGGGAGCTGTTTTTT
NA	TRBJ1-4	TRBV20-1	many	CSAPLGGGAREKLFF	TGCAGTGCCCCGCTGGGGGGGGGTGCGAGGGAAAAACTGTTTTTT
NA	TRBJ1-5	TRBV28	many	CASIWGLSNQPQHF	TGTGCCAGCATTTGGGGGTTAAGCAATCAGCCCCAGCATTTT
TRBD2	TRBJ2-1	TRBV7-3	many	CASSWGGENEQFF	TGTGCCAGCAGCTGGGGGGGGGAGAATGAGCAGTTCTTC
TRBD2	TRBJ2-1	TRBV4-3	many	CASSPGLAGGRDLFF	TGCGCCAGCAGCCCTGGACTAGCGGGGGGGCGAGATCTGTTCTTC
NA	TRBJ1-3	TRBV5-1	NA	CASSPWTDPSENTIYF	TGCGCCAGCAGCCCGTGGACAGATCCCTCTGAAAACACCATATATTTT
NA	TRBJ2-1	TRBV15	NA	CATSRAAGRNEQFF	TGTGCCACCAGCAGAGCGGCGGGGCGGAATGAGCAGTTCTTC
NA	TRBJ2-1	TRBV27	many	CATADSTAYNEQFF	TGTGCCACCGCTGACAGCACGGCCTACAATGAGCAGTTCTTC
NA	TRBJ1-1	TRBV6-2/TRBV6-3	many	CASSSPRGEAFF	TGTGCCAGCAGTTCCCCTCGGGGGGAAGCTTTCTTT
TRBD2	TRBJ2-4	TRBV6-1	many	CASVKREVKNIQYF	TGTGCCAGCGTCAAGCGGGAGGTAAAAAACATTCAGTACTTC
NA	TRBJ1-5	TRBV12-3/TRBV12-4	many	CASRAGSIRGNQPQHF	TGTGCCAGCAGGGCGGGATCGATCAGGGGCAATCAGCCCCAGCATTTT
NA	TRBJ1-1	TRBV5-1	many	CASRLLAEAFF	TGCGCCAGCAGACTCCTCGCTGAAGCTTTCTTT